This TCR beta chain was sequenced during a study of control samples from healthy donors and cancer patients. This CDR3 region has 13 residues. Germline V gene data show CDR1 as SEHNR and CDR2 as FQNEAQ (reference sequence). V was clipped by 1 base and J by 7 bases, with 7 bases between them. TCRdb's copy holds only in-frame clones and misses some; the assay was immunoSEQ multiplex PCR. The sample has 71,000 or so clones; about nine tenths are singletons. The clonotype was recovered from a man aged 60-69 years with lung cancer. The V gene is TRBV7-9, the J gene TRBJ1-4; no definite D call. Material: PBMCs. The chain's CDR3 is CASSLDPGEKLFF. The CDR3, as DNA: TGTGCCAGCAGCTTAGATCCGGGTGAAAAACTGTTTTTT.